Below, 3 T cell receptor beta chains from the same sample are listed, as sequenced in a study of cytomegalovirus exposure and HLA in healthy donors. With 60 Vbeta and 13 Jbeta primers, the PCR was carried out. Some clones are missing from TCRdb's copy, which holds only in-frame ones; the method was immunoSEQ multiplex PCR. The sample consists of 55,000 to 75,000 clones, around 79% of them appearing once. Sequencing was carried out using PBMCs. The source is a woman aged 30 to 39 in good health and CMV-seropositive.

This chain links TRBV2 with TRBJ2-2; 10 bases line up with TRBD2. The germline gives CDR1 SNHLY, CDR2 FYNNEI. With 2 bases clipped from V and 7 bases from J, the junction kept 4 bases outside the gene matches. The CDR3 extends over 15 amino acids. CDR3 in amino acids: CASSEQLAGLGELFF. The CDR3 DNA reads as TGTGCCAGCAGTGAACAACTAGCGGGACTCGGGGAGCTGTTTTTT.

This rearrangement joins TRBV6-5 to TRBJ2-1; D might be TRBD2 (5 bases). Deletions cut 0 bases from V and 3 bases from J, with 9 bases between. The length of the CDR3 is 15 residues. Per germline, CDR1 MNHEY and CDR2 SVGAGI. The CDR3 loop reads CASSYSAGNYNEQFF. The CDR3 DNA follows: TGTGCCAGCAGTTACTCCGCCGGGAACTACAATGAGCAGTTCTTC.

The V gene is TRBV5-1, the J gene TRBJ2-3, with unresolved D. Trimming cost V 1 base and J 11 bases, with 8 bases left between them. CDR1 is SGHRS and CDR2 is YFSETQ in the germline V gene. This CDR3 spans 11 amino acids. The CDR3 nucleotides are TGCGCCAGCAGCTTGTACGGTATGCAGTATTTT. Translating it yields CASSLYGMQYF.